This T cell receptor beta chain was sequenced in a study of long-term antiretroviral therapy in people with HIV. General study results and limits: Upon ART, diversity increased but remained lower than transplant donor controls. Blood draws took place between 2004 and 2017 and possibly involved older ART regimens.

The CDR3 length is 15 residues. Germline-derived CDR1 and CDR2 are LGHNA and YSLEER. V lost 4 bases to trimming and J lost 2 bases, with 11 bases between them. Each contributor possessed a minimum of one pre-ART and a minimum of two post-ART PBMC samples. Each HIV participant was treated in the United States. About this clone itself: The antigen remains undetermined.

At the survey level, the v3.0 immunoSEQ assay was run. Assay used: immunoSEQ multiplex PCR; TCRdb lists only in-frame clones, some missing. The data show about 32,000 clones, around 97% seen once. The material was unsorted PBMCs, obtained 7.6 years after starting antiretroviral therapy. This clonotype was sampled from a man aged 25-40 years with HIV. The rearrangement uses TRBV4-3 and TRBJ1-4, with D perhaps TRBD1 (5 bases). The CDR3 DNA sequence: TGCGCCAGCAGCCCCGAATGGGGGACTAATGAAAAACTGTTTTTT. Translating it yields CASSPEWGTNEKLFF.